The clone carrying this T cell receptor (beta chain) was observed many times. What it binds is unknown. Amplification of TCR beta CDR3 regions used RNA as the template. The HTBI primer set drove a first-round RT-PCR of the TCR CDR3. One entry per CDR3 protein, called by TCRdb with MiXCR from the multiplex PCR reads. Found here are over 250,000 distinct CDR3 sequences, 20% to 30% of them singletons; the top ten hold about a quarter. The sample originates from a study of T cells in Graves' hyperthyroidism and ophthalmopathy. Study outcomes and limitations: Blood also held most thyroid clonotypes expanded beyond 0.001. Onset of ophthalmopathy came a median about 6.5 months after the model predicted it.

Trimming took 5 bases from V and 1 from J, leaving 11 bases between them. Germline assignment: CDR1 MNHNS and CDR2 SASEGT. The CDR3 spans 14 residues. Input material: blood. The J gene is TRBJ2-5, the V gene TRBV6-1, with D tentatively TRBD2 (5 bases). This TCR was sampled from a man between 35 and 55 years old with Graves' hyperthyroidism that later progressed to Graves' ophthalmopathy. The CDR3 is CASSLNRGQETQYF. CDR3 sequence (DNA): TGTGCCAGCAGTCTTAACCGGGGCCAAGAGACCCAGTACTTC.